Sequencing of this T cell receptor (beta chain) was carried out in a study of cytomegalovirus exposure and HLA in healthy donors. Study-wide results and limits: The classifier, whose performance was assessed in both the original and validation cohorts, reportedly diagnosed cytomegalovirus status with high specificity and sensitivity. What TCR beta sequences reportedly achieved was accurate prediction of HLA-A and HLA-B alleles in most subjects. A later analysis reportedly identified an Asian-associated ancestry cluster as carrying fewer N-insertions than the roughly 670-donor mean.

Details on this clone: The target antigen is unknown.

Vbeta (60) and Jbeta (13) primers were used in the PCR. Here immunoSEQ multiplex PCR was the method, and the copy in TCRdb shows in-frame clones only, minus some. The sample comprises tens of thousands of clones, 70% to 85% of which are singletons, and 2.5% to 3% rests with the top ten. Material: PBMCs. The clonotype comes from a man aged 50 to 60 in good health and CMV-seronegative.

The CDR3 nucleotides are TGTGCCAGCAGCGAGAGTGGAGGTACAGGGAGCTCACCCCTCCACTTT. It translates to CASSESGGTGSSPLHF. The chain couples TRBV7-6 to TRBJ1-6; D might be TRBD1 (6 bases). Germline CDR1 and CDR2: SGHVS and FNYEAQ. V lost 5 bases, J lost 10 bases, and 21 bases lay in between. This CDR3 spans 16 amino acids.